Sequencing of this T cell receptor beta chain was carried out in a study of blood T cell repertoires in COVID-19. The CDR3 covers 15 residues. CDR1 and CDR2 from the germline V gene are MNHEY and SVGAGI. Unmatched junction bases numbered 11, after V lost 6 bases and J lost 5 bases. Sequencing used immunoSEQ multiplex PCR; TCRdb keeps in-frame clones, though not all of them. The data show some 300,000 clones, with 75% to 90% seen just once and 1.5% to 2% held by the top ten. The sequence was obtained from a woman aged 40-49 years who had recovered from COVID-19. The sequenced sample was PBMCs or T cells enriched from blood (not recorded which). The V and J genes are TRBV6-5 and TRBJ2-5, with 8 bases aligning to TRBD2. The CDR3 DNA follows: TGTGCCAGCAGGAATAGCGGGACGGTAGTGGAGACCCAGTACTTC. It specifies CASRNSGTVVETQYF.